One sample yielded the 4 T cell receptor beta chains listed below, sequenced in a study of shared clonotypes between healthy human individuals. Measured with immunoSEQ multiplex PCR; TCRdb has only the in-frame clones, and not every one. The repertoire includes about 2.1 million clones, under 95% of them detected once, and about 1.8% sits in the top ten. Only CD45RO-negative cells positively selected for CCR7 counted as naive CD8 cells, so terminally differentiated effector memory CD45RA+ cells were excluded. Sequenced input: naive CD8+ T cells from PBMCs. The origin of the receptors is a man aged 18 to 29 in good health. Some clones in this sample may be carry-over from other donors' samples.

The chain has TRBV14 and TRBJ2-1, with TRBD1 matching 8 bases. The V and J ends lost 1 base and 5 bases, in that order; junction bases with no gene match: 7. From germline, CDR1 is SGHDN and CDR2 FVKESK. The CDR3 covers 16 residues. CDR3 amino acids: CASSQGRRTGNNEQFF. CDR3 in DNA: TGTGCCAGCAGCCAAGGTCGAAGGACAGGGAACAATGAGCAGTTCTTC.

This clone was seen once. V is TRBV5-1 and J is TRBJ2-7; TRBD2 matches 11 bases. With 0 bases clipped from V and 2 bases from J, the junction kept 1 base outside the gene matches. The germline gives CDR1 SGHRS, CDR2 YFSETQ. The CDR3 sequence is 15 residues long. In DNA form, the CDR3 reads TGCGCCAGCAGCTTGGGGGGACTAGCGGCCTACGAGCAGTACTTC. This gives the protein CASSLGGLAAYEQYF.

This chain uses TRBV4-1 with TRBJ1-1; D call uncertain. This CDR3 contains 12 residues. CDR1 is MGHRA and CDR2 is YSYEKL in the germline V gene. V was trimmed by 1 base and J by 8 bases, leaving 8 bases between them. The DNA for the CDR3 is TGCGCCAGCAGCCAAGCTTTTGGCGAAGCTTTCTTT. Protein: CASSQAFGEAFF.

The chain uses TRBV7-9 and TRBJ2-1; TRBD2 matches 15 bases. Germline V lookup: CDR1 SEHNR, CDR2 FQNEAQ (reference sequence). With V trimmed by 4 bases and J by 2 bases, 9 bases remained unmatched. There are 19 residues in the CDR3. The CDR3 DNA is TGTGCCAGCAGCTCCCCGGGACTAGCGGGAGGCAGACCCTACAATGAGCAGTTCTTC. Translation gives CASSSPGLAGGRPYNEQFF.